These T cell receptor beta chains were read from a single sample in a study of T-cell reconstitution after alpha-beta-depleted transplantation in children. TCRdb re-called the PCR reads with MiXCR, one entry per CDR3 protein. The sample records 350,000 to 500,000 distinct CDR3 sequences, approximately 42% being singletons. Here the sequenced sample was PBMCs, taken before TCRalphabeta/CD19-depleted stem cell transplant. These receptors all come from a girl aged 2-10 years with aplastic anemia, due to receive a stem cell transplant. CDR3s include the opening cysteine and the closing phenylalanine or tryptophan. D genes are given only for firm matches. Size tells how often a clone was seen (once, few, many) or the class of an expanded clone, and some rows leave it out.

TRBJ2-1	NA	TRBV27	NA	TGTGCCAGCAGTGTAGCCGGGACTGCGTGGGATGAGCAGTTCTTC	CASSVAGTAWDEQFF
TRBJ2-1	NA	TRBV5-1	NA	TGCGCCAGCAGCTTATTCGCCCTCAGTGAGGACAATGAGCAGTTCTTC	CASSLFALSEDNEQFF
TRBJ1-1	NA	TRBV10-2	few	TGCGCCAGCAGTGAGACCCGGGTGGCTGAAGCTTTCTTT	CASSETRVAEAFF
TRBJ1-4	NA	TRBV28	few	TGTGCCAGCAACCGAGAAGGGGCCACTAATGAAAAACTGTTTTTT	CASNREGATNEKLFF
TRBJ1-2	NA	TRBV19	NA	TGTGCCAGTAGTATTATGACAGCTAACTATGGCTACACCTTC	CASSIMTANYGYTF
TRBJ1-3	TRBD1	TRBV5-1	many	TGCGCCAGCAGGGGGACAGATGGAAACACCATATATTTT	CASRGTDGNTIYF
TRBJ2-5	TRBD2	TRBV20-1	many	TGCAGTGCTCGGGGACTAGCGGGTAAAGAGACCCAGTACTTC	CSARGLAGKETQYF
TRBJ2-3	TRBD2	TRBV27	NA	TGTGCCAGCAGTAGGATCGGGACTAGCGGGACTTCGGATACGCAGTATTTT	CASSRIGTSGTSDTQYF
TRBJ2-4	NA	TRBV15	NA	TGTGCCACCAGCGGAGGGGGATTCGACAAAAACATTCAGTACTTC	CATSGGGFDKNIQYF
TRBJ1-4	NA	TRBV21-1	NA	TGTGCCAGCAGCAGACCTATCCGGGACCTTAATGAAAAACTGTTTTTT	CASSRPIRDLNEKLFF
TRBJ2-1	TRBD1	TRBV6-5	NA	TGTGCCAGCAGTTACGGGGGTACGGTACAGGGGACCTACAATGAGCAGTTCTTC	CASSYGGTVQGTYNEQFF
TRBJ2-1	NA	TRBV7-3	NA	TGTGCCAGCAGCCTCGCACGGGGGCGTGAGCAGTTCTTC	CASSLARGREQFF
TRBJ2-3	NA	TRBV7-2	many	TGTGCCAGCAGGGGACGACTTGGGCAACTGACAGATACGCAGTATTTT	CASRGRLGQLTDTQYF
TRBJ2-3	TRBD2	TRBV20-1	NA	TGCAGTGCTTCGACTAGCGGGATCACAGATACGCAGTATTTT	CSASTSGITDTQYF
TRBJ2-5	TRBD1	TRBV5-5	NA	TGTGCCAGCAGCTTGTTGGGACAGGGTGAGGAGACCCAGTACTTC	CASSLLGQGEETQYF
TRBJ2-7	NA	TRBV7-2	NA	TGTGCCAGCAGCCGTACAGGGAACGACTACGAGCAGTACTTC	CASSRTGNDYEQYF
TRBJ2-2	TRBD1	TRBV20-1	NA	TGCAGTGCTGGTGGGGGACAGGGAGGAACCGGGGAGCTGTTTTTT	CSAGGGQGGTGELFF
TRBJ2-1	TRBD2	TRBV5-1	NA	TGCGCCAGCAGCTGGGGGACTAGCGGGAGTAGTAATGAGCAGTTCTTC	CASSWGTSGSSNEQFF